This paragraph reports one T cell receptor (beta chain). This clone was observed a single time. The antigen this receptor binds is unknown. One base away there is no much larger clone; base qualities are not given. The donors were healthy, HIV-negative adults who had no recently reported acute infections or vaccinations. Every donor was a Caucasian adult living in Nashville, Tennessee, USA. CD4+ T cells were enriched by magnetic negative selection, after which naive cells were positively selected on CD45RA and the negative fraction was taken as the memory subset. Blood was obtained by leukapheresis, after which PBMCs were separated by Ficoll-Histopaque density gradient centrifugation and cryopreserved in liquid nitrogen vapor phase. Analytical flow cytometry was used to check the purity and quantity of each magnetically sorted T cell population. Genomic DNA was isolated from every sorted fraction and measured by UV absorbance on a Nanodrop 2000c.

Using the deep immunoSEQ assay, multiplex PCR amplified TCR CDR3 regions from genomic DNA. For each cell subset, the extracted genomic DNA was distributed evenly across all wells of several immunoSEQ 96-well plates, and each plate served as one replicate. For sorted subsets, roughly 200 ng of genomic DNA, equivalent to 25,000 to 35,000 T cell genomes, went into each replicate PCR. Purified libraries were quantified with a Qubit 3.0 fluorometer, sized on a Bioanalyzer 2100, and re-quantified with the KAPA Library Quantification kit. Every immunoSEQ 96-well plate was sequenced on a dedicated single-read 150-cycle Illumina NextSeq 550 flow cell. The study's processing was this. Because the immunoSEQ output held only junctional sequences and lacked quality scores, the filtering could not match the filtering applied to full-length reads. To assign V/J genes and CDR3, sequences were annotated using PyIR, a Python wrapper for IgBLAST v1.9, with IMGT germline references. Reads were filtered out if the reads had weak V/J assignments (E-value above 1e-6), no CDR3, stop codons, out-of-frame junctions, or ambiguous translated residues. V3J clonotypes were defined by identical inferred V gene, J gene, and CDR3 amino acid sequence. To compute the percentage overlap between repertoires, the number of shared unique clonotypes was divided by the size of the smaller repertoire. Three approaches were used to assess repertoire richness: RTK rarefaction, the Chao1 estimator, and Recon v2.1 estimates of unobserved clonotypes. Generation probabilities were computed with OLGA for all TCRbeta clonotypes obtained by the gDNA method from several donors. TCRdb stores this immuneACCESS table with in-frame sequences only. Part of the clones is absent; in the studies checked, under half of the shortfall reflects unresolved V genes, and no reason is known for the rest. For V, J and clone size, that table is used; D and trimming come from the DNA. The sample table shows some 2,100,000 clones, and 95% are seen once. 0.1% to 0.15% of the sample is held by the ten biggest clonotypes.

Trimming takes 6 bases off V and 5 bases off J; junction bases not matched to a gene: 9. From its cysteine to its phenylalanine, the CDR3 spans 14 amino acids. This entry keeps only the CDR3 DNA: 42 bases, framed from base 1. The germline V gene specifies SGHTA as CDR1 and FQGNSA as CDR2. The data originate from a study of shared clonotypes between healthy human individuals (dated by TCRdb to 2020 to 2021). About the full investigation: The cohort comprised a couple of women and three men aged 18 to 49 years. Per donor, three plates each were used for CD4 naive and CD4 memory, two for CD8 naive, and one for CD8 memory. Different laboratories and diverse techniques were used to prepare libraries and sequence TCR repertoires, to increase sequencing depth and limit assay-specific biases. Leukapheresis yielded between about 0.8 and 8.9 billion PBMCs per donor. To estimate repertoire size and how much clonotypes are shared between individuals, the study performed deep sequencing of blood TCR repertoires from a handful of healthy adults.

Points the paper makes about the study in general: Sampling was restricted to blood, and TCR repertoires in tissue are likely to differ from TCR repertoires in blood. Pairwise subsampling indicated that sequencing depth was expected to affect the degree of clonotype sharing among donors. Because the study included only a small number of donors, the genetic and exposure-history diversity represented was limited. Naive subsets generally had larger estimated clonotype richness than memory subsets did. Clonotypes shared by all four sorted-subset donors showed higher generation probabilities than non-shared clonotypes. Incomplete sequencing was indicated by rarefaction of sorted-subset datasets, despite the large sequencing depth. Approximately 5% of naive CD4, roughly 3.6% of naive CD8, 2.3% of memory CD4, and around 0.4% of memory CD8 clonotypes were shared across a few donors.

The sequence was obtained from a man aged 18-30 years in good health. The sequenced sample was naive CD4+ T cells sorted from blood. The sample's cell subset or site label is to be understood as: CD45RA+ positively selected. This chain is built from TRBV7-2 and TRBJ2-5, and TRBD2 matches 7 of the central bases. The nucleotides are TGTGCCAGCAGGCGGGGGATAGGAGGGGAGACCCAGTACTTC. Its product reads: CASRRGIGGETQYF.